The next 14 T cell receptor beta chains were all read from a single sample in a study of graft-versus-host responses after intestinal transplantation. Profiled with immunoSEQ multiplex PCR; TCRdb holds only in-frame clones, not every one. The sample has under 150,000 clones; roughly 95% are singletons. These receptors' antigens are unknown. The sequenced sample was unstimulated CD8+ T cells sorted from spleen or lymph node cells, obtained before intestinal transplant. The receptors come from a human donor who received an intestinal transplant.

This sequence joins TRBV10-2 and TRBJ1-1, with D possibly being TRBD1 (5 bases). The CDR3 has 13 amino acids. In germline, CDR1 is WSHSY, CDR2 SAAADI. The V and J ends lost 6 bases and 0 bases respectively, with 8 bases between them. The CDR3 nucleotides read TGCGCCAGCAGAGGGACGGTGAACACTGAAGCTTTCTTT. Protein product: CASRGTVNTEAFF.

A remark on this clone: At one of its ends the junction is not consistent with the germline gene, which may arise from a read error. The V call is TRBV19, the J call TRBJ2-2; no clear D gene. The CDR3 runs to 12 residues. The germline V gene encodes CDR1 LNHDA and CDR2 SQIVND (reference sequence). The CDR3 nucleotides are TGTGCCAGTATAACGAAAACCGGGGAGCTGTTTTTT. Residues: CASITKTGELFF.

The CDR3 DNA reads as TGCGCCAGCAGCGCCGCAGGTTTCGCGTCCTGGCAGTACTTC. Translated, it gives CASSAAGFASWQYF. The V gene is TRBV5-1, the J gene TRBJ2-7; the D is unclear. The CDR3 is 14 residues long. Germline V lookup: CDR1 SGHRS, CDR2 YFSETQ. The ends were cut back, 4 bases at V and 9 bases at J, with 20 bases in the middle. Complete variable domain (other parts from reference TRBV5-1 and TRBJ2-7): KAGVTQTPRYLIKTRGQQVTLSCSPISGHRSVSWYQQTPGQGLQFLFEYFSETQRNKGNFPGRFSGRQFSNSRSEMNVSTLELGDSALYLCASSAAGFASWQYFGPGTRLTVT.

The V and J genes are TRBV27 and TRBJ1-2; 7 bases are a match to TRBD1. J lost 3 bases, V lost 5 bases, and 9 bases had no gene match. Germline V gene lookup returns CDR1 MNHEY and CDR2 SMNVEV (reference sequence). The CDR3 runs 15 residues. CDR3 DNA sequence: TGTGCCAGCAGTCCAAGCGGCACAGGGGACTATGGCTACACCTTC. It translates to CASSPSGTGDYGYTF.

The chain carries TRBV15 and TRBJ1-2; D is possibly TRBD1 (6 bases). The CDR3 runs 15 residues. The V end lost 2 bases, the J end lost 8 bases, and 18 bases lay between the germline ends. Germline CDR1 is LNHNV and CDR2 is YYDKDF (reference sequence). CDR3 sequence: CATSRRDGGRGGYTF. CDR3 nucleotide sequence: TGTGCCACCAGCAGAAGAGACGGGGGGCGGGGCGGCTACACCTTC.

This clone was detected once. The chain has TRBV15 and TRBJ2-2, with 14 positions matching TRBD2. This CDR3 spans 17 amino acids. Germline V gene lookup returns CDR1 LNHNV and CDR2 YYDKDF (reference sequence). Trimming at V came to 0 bases and at J to 7 bases, leaving 4 bases not matched to a gene. The CDR3 region has the DNA TGTGCCACCAGCAGAGAGGGACTAGCGGGAGTGGGCGGGGAGCTGTTTTTT. Its translation: CATSREGLAGVGGELFF.

This chain links TRBV7-3 with TRBJ1-2; tentatively, D is TRBD1 (5 bases). The V gene lost 6 bases and the J gene lost 2 bases, with 19 bases spanning the gap. Germline V gives CDR1 SGHTA, CDR2 FQGTGA. This CDR3 is built from 16 residues. Here the CDR3 reads CASSLWGGDSNYGYTF. The CDR3 DNA is TGTGCCAGCAGTCTTTGGGGGGGAGACTCGAACTATGGCTACACCTTC.

The chain carries TRBV4-2 and TRBJ1-2, with 8 nucleotides matching TRBD1. This CDR3 region has 15 residues. V gave up 1 base and J gave up 4 bases; unmatched junction bases: 5. Germline lookup yields CDR1 LGHNA and CDR2 YNFKEQ. CDR3 sequence reads: CASSQAGQGPYGYTF. The CDR3 DNA sequence: TGTGCCAGCAGCCAAGCCGGACAGGGTCCCTATGGCTACACCTTC.

The chain combines TRBV27 with TRBJ2-3, with 9 bases that match TRBD2. This CDR3 has 16 amino acids. The germline V gene encodes CDR1 MNHEY and CDR2 SMNVEV (reference sequence). The trim removed 1 base at V and 1 base at J, leaving 3 bases unmatched. CDR3 sequence reads: CASSLLGGRGTDTQYF. In DNA form, the CDR3 reads TGTGCCAGCAGTTTATTAGGCGGGAGGGGCACAGATACGCAGTATTTT.

V and J are TRBV7-3 and TRBJ2-1; 9 bases match TRBD2. The germline CDR1 and CDR2 sequences are SGHTA and FQGTGA. Trimming took 5 bases from V and 1 from J; bases not matched to a gene: 15. CDR3 size: 19 residues. The CDR3 bases are TGTGCCAGCAGCCCCCGCGCCATACTAGCGGGCATATCCTACAATGAGCAGTTCTTC. Translated: CASSPRAILAGISYNEQFF.

This clone was counted only a few times. A read error is likely here: a far larger clone is one base away. In the same sample, other DNA sequences code for this CDR3. This rearrangement joins TRBV27 to TRBJ1-1, with a tentative D call TRBD1 (5 bases). Trimming stripped 6 bases from V and 4 bases from J, with 9 bases between. This CDR3 is 12 amino acids long. Germline V gene lookup returns CDR1 MNHEY and CDR2 SMNVEV (reference sequence). CDR3 nucleotides: TGTGCCAGCAGCTTGAGGGGCACTGAAGCTTTCTTT. Its protein is CASSLRGTEAFF.

V usage is TRBV7-3 and J usage is TRBJ2-1, with D possibly TRBD2 on 6 matching bases. Between the trimmed V and J ends, which lost 1 base and 4 bases, there was a span of 14 bases. Germline V gene data show CDR1 as SGHTA and CDR2 as FQGTGA. This CDR3 comprises 16 residues. As DNA, the CDR3 is TGTGCCAGCAGCTTAATGCCTAGCGTCCGATACAATGAGCAGTTCTTC. It codes for CASSLMPSVRYNEQFF.

This chain links TRBV5-1 with TRBJ2-7; 10 nucleotides agree with TRBD2. Germline CDR1 and CDR2: SGHRS and YFSETQ. V was clipped by 4 bases and J by 2 bases; unmatched bases: 3. The CDR3 runs to 14 residues. The CDR3 coding sequence is TGCGCCAGCAGCCTGACTAGCGGGCCCTACGAGCAGTACTTC. As protein: CASSLTSGPYEQYF.

The chain has TRBV28 and TRBJ1-1; no clear D gene. CDR1 is MDHEN and CDR2 is SYDVKM in the germline V gene. The CDR3 runs to 12 residues. V lost 6 bases and J 4 bases, leaving 9 bases between the germline ends. CDR3 nucleotides: TGTGCCAGCAGACTAGGAGCCACTGAAGCTTTCTTT. It specifies CASRLGATEAFF.